This is a list of T cell receptor beta chains from one sample in a study of beta chain features in type 1 diabetes. Sequencing was performed with immunoSEQ multiplex PCR; in TCRdb, only in-frame clones are kept and a portion is missing. The table lists 450,000 to 600,000 clones, approximately 30% of them singletons. Sequencing used naive CD4+ T cells from blood. The receptors derive from a man younger than 30 in good health. Each CDR3 is given without its conserved first and last residue. Fields, in order: V gene, CDR3 protein.

V gene: TRBV21-1; CDR3 protein: ASSNRETYEQY
V gene: TRBV25-1; CDR3 protein: ASSEFPTNTGELF
V gene: TRBV20-1; CDR3 protein: STRSDTQY
V gene: TRBV7-3; CDR3 protein: ASSSSWSGELF
V gene: TRBV18; CDR3 protein: ASSQTYKETEAF
V gene: TRBV12-5; CDR3 protein: ASGLATRFDEQF
V gene: TRBV29-1; CDR3 protein: SVQQGAEAF
V gene: TRBV9; CDR3 protein: ASSATSGRGVQY
V gene: TRBV10-3; CDR3 protein: AISEGNRGSYEQY
V gene: TRBV28; CDR3 protein: ASSFLEWRGTDTQY
V gene: TRBV30; CDR3 protein: AWRETGGTEAF
V gene: TRBV11-2; CDR3 protein: ASSPGLAGVGTGELF
V gene: TRBV18; CDR3 protein: ASSPTGDYGYT
V gene: TRBV20-1; CDR3 protein: SARSRTEAF
V gene: TRBV9; CDR3 protein: ASSASAGSYNEQF
V gene: TRBV30; CDR3 protein: AWRGPAKETQY
V gene: TRBV10-3; CDR3 protein: AARGGSTEAF
V gene: TRBV13; CDR3 protein: ASSLVDGRAGETQY
V gene: TRBV5-6; CDR3 protein: ASRRGQEGTQY